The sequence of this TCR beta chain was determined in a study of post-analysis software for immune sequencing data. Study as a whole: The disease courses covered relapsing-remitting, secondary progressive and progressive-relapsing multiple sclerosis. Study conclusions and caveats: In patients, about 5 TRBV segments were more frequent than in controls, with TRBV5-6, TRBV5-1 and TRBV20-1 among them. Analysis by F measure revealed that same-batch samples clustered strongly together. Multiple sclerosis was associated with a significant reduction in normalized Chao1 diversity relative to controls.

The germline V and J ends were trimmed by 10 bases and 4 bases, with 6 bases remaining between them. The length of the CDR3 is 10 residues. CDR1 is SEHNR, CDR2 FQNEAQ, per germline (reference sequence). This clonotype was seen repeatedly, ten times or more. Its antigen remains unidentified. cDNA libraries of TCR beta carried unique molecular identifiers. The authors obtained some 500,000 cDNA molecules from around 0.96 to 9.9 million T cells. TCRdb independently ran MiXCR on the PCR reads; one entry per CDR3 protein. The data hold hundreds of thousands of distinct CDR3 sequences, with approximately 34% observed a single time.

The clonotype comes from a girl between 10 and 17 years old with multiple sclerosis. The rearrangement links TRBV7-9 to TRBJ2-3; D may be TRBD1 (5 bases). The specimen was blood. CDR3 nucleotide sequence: TGTGCCACAGGGCCAGATACGCAGTATTTT. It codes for CATGPDTQYF.